These 23 T cell receptor beta chains share one sample of origin, sequenced in a study of blood T cell repertoires in COVID-19. Produced via immunoSEQ multiplex PCR; TCRdb's table is partial and in-frame only. The table records 200,000 to 300,000 clones, more than 65% of them present only once. Sequencing was done on a sample of peripheral blood. These receptors came from a man aged 40-50 years who had recovered from COVID-19.

This clone was counted once. This chain links TRBV29-1 with TRBJ1-1; D is uncertain. V lost 2 bases, J lost 11 bases, and 18 bases lay in between. The CDR3 has 13 amino acids. CDR1 is SQVTM, CDR2 ANQGSEA, per germline. The CDR3 nucleotides are TGCAGCGTTGAACTACCAGGTACTGAATGGGCTTTCTTT. This gives the protein CSVELPGTEWAFF.

This rearrangement joins TRBV29-1 to TRBJ1-5; TRBD1 might be the D (6 bases). Trimming took 5 bases from V and 0 from J, leaving 14 bases between them. The germline gives CDR1 SQVTM, CDR2 ANQGSEA. This CDR3 is built from 15 residues. CDR3 loop: CSVSQGSASNQPQHF. CDR3 nucleotides: TGCAGCGTTTCCCAGGGGAGCGCTAGCAATCAGCCCCAGCATTTT.

The chain links TRBV23-1 to TRBJ1-3, with TRBD1 matching over 8 bases. TRBV23-1 is recorded as an ORF, its role being uncertain. This CDR3 is built from 19 residues. Germline trimming cut 2 bases from V and 0 bases from J; bases unmatched to any gene: 12. The CDR3 loop is CASSQRRSGQANSGNTIYF. The CDR3 bases are TGCGCCAGCAGTCAACGCAGATCGGGACAGGCAAACTCTGGAAACACCATATATTTT.

The gene calls are TRBV28 and TRBJ2-7; possibly TRBD1 for D (7 bases). V shed 0 bases and J shed 1 base, with 10 bases lying between them. CDR1 is MDHEN, CDR2 SYDVKM, per germline. The CDR3 spans 15 residues. The CDR3 region has the DNA TGTGCCAGCAGTTTATGGGGGGGACAGTCCTACGAGCAGTACTTC. Its translation: CASSLWGGQSYEQYF.

The CDR3 region is CASNSDSAIGTDTQYF. The CDR3 bases are TGTGCCAGCAACTCGGACAGCGCTATAGGCACAGATACGCAGTATTTT. The rearrangement joins TRBV27 to TRBJ2-3; perhaps TRBD1 as D (6 bases). The ends were cut back, 7 bases at V and 1 base at J, with 18 bases in the middle. The CDR3 covers 16 residues. CDR1 MNHEY and CDR2 SMNVEV come from the germline V gene (reference sequence).

The chain combines TRBV5-6 with TRBJ2-7, with D possibly being TRBD1 (6 bases). Germline V gene lookup returns CDR1 SGHDT and CDR2 YYEEEE. The length of the CDR3 is 13 residues. Between the trimmed V and J ends, which lost 2 bases and 9 bases, there was a span of 15 bases. CDR3 region: CASSFQRGLRQYF. The CDR3 DNA reads as TGTGCCAGCAGCTTTCAAAGGGGGTTGAGGCAGTACTTC. Together with reference TRBV5-6 and TRBJ2-7, the CDR3 gives the full variable domain: DAGVTQSPTHLIKTRGQQVTLRCSPKSGHDTVSWYQQALGQGPQFIFQYYEEEERQRGNFPDRFSGHQFPNYSSELNVNALLLGDSALYLCASSFQRGLRQYFGPGTRLTVT.

The rearrangement links TRBV7-2 to TRBJ2-2, with a possible D match to TRBD2 (5 bases). Trimming stripped 5 bases from V and 6 bases from J, with 10 bases between. CDR3 length: 13 residues. Germline V gene lookup returns CDR1 SGHTA and CDR2 FQGNSA. CDR3 loop: CASSPQRSGELFF. The CDR3 DNA follows: TGTGCCAGCAGCCCACAGCGGTCCGGGGAGCTGTTTTTT.

This clone was detected once. The CDR3 here is CASKKGTSTDTQYF. The CDR3 DNA reads TGTGCCAGCAAGAAGGGGACTAGCACAGATACGCAGTATTTT. The chain carries TRBV2 and TRBJ2-3; TRBD2 might be the D (6 bases). The V and J ends lost 7 bases and 0 bases respectively, with 11 bases between them. This CDR3 is 14 amino acids long. Germline values: CDR1 SNHLY, CDR2 FYNNEI.

The chain recombines TRBV7-2 with TRBJ2-5; 12 bases line up with TRBD2. Germline assignment: CDR1 SGHTA and CDR2 FQGNSA. Unmatched junction bases numbered 12, after V lost 5 bases and J lost 2 bases. CDR3 length: 18 amino acids. CDR3 nucleotides: TGTGCCAGCAGCCTCGGACTAGCGGGGACCTGGGGGCAAGAGACCCAGTACTTC. This codes for CASSLGLAGTWGQETQYF.

The chain has TRBV18 and TRBJ2-3; tentatively, D is TRBD2 (7 bases). CDR3 length equals 17 residues. The V gene lost 0 bases and the J gene lost 3 bases, with 16 bases spanning the gap. Germline V lookup: CDR1 KGHSH, CDR2 LQKENI. The CDR3 nucleotides are TGTGCCAGCTCACCACCGGTGGGGGGGGGCCGGACAGATACGCAGTATTTT. Protein product: CASSPPVGGGRTDTQYF.

The V gene is TRBV10-3, the J gene TRBJ1-1; the match to TRBD1 covers 8 bases. Germline V gene data show CDR1 as ENHRY and CDR2 as SYGVKD. V shed 10 bases, J shed 5 bases, and the junction held 9 bases outside the gene matches. CDR3 length: 13 residues. This CDR3 reads CASLDRGRTEAFF. DNA of the CDR3: TGTGCCAGCTTAGACAGGGGTCGGACTGAAGCTTTCTTT.

The genes are TRBV27 and TRBJ2-5; TRBD2 agrees at 13 bases. Unmatched junction bases numbered 6, after V lost 6 bases and J lost 5 bases. Germline CDR1 and CDR2: MNHEY and SMNVEV (reference sequence). The CDR3 loop spans 15 amino acids. The CDR3 loop reads CASRTLAGGAETQYF. Written as DNA, the CDR3 is TGTGCCAGCAGAACACTAGCGGGAGGGGCGGAGACCCAGTACTTC.

The genes are TRBV3-1 (or the pseudogene TRBV3-2) and TRBJ2-2; 7 bases map to TRBD1. J gave up 4 bases and V 11 bases, and 7 bases lay outside the gene matches. Per the germline V gene, CDR1 is LGHDT and CDR2 is YNNKEL (reference sequence). This CDR3 comprises 13 residues. This chain's CDR3 is CASTGAPTGELFF. CDR3 nucleotides: TGTGCCTCTACAGGGGCCCCCACCGGGGAGCTGTTTTTT.

The chain links TRBV6-5 to TRBJ1-2, with D perhaps matching TRBD1 (6 bases). The CDR3 consists of 15 residues. Germline V gene sequence: CDR1 MNHEY, CDR2 SVGAGI. Trimming cost V 7 bases and J 8 bases, with 23 bases left between them. CDR3 residues: CASTPRRGAYLGYTF. The CDR3 DNA reads TGTGCCAGCACCCCTCGCAGGGGCGCGTACCTCGGCTACACCTTC.

The chain links TRBV2 to TRBJ2-2; TRBD1 might be the D (5 bases). Germline V lookup: CDR1 SNHLY, CDR2 FYNNEI. The CDR3 is 12 residues long. The V gene lost 6 bases and the J gene lost 3 bases, with 5 bases spanning the gap. The CDR3 spells CASRTDTGELFF. The CDR3 nucleotides read TGTGCCAGCAGGACAGACACCGGGGAGCTGTTTTTT.

This clone was recorded a few times. CDR3 sequence reads: CASSQDDTSVGTEAFF. The CDR3 DNA reads TGTGCCAGCAGCCAAGATGACACCTCCGTCGGCACTGAAGCTTTCTTT. This chain uses TRBV3-1 (or the pseudogene TRBV3-2) with TRBJ1-1, with D uncertain. The V gene lost 0 bases and the J gene lost 4 bases, with 15 bases spanning the gap. The CDR3 is 16 amino acids. The V gene's germline CDR1 is LGHDT and CDR2 YNNKEL (reference sequence).

The rearrangement uses TRBV10-3 and TRBJ2-5; perhaps TRBD1 as D (6 bases). The CDR3 totals 16 residues. The germline V and J ends were trimmed by 3 bases and 5 bases, with 19 bases remaining between them. Germline V lookup: CDR1 ENHRY, CDR2 SYGVKD. CDR3 amino acids: CAISDLTTGLGETQYF. CDR3 DNA sequence: TGTGCCATCAGTGACTTAACTACAGGGTTGGGGGAGACCCAGTACTTC.

This clone has a single count. This chain joins TRBV29-1 and TRBJ1-1, with D possibly TRBD1 on 6 matching bases. With 6 bases removed from V and 0 bases from J, the gap between germline ends came to 11 bases. The CDR3 runs 13 residues. Germline assignment: CDR1 SQVTM and CDR2 ANQGSEA. The CDR3 spells CSVLRQVNTEAFF. As DNA, the CDR3 is TGCAGCGTGCTGAGACAGGTGAACACTGAAGCTTTCTTT.

This chain connects TRBV27 to TRBJ2-3; 8 nucleotides align to TRBD1. Per germline, CDR1 MNHEY and CDR2 SMNVEV (reference sequence). The CDR3 sequence is 14 residues long. Trimming removed 7 bases from V and 0 bases from J; junction bases left unmatched: 3. The CDR3 is CASNQGASTDTQYF. The CDR3 DNA follows: TGTGCCAGCAACCAGGGGGCTAGCACAGATACGCAGTATTTT.

This sequence joins TRBV21-1 and TRBJ1-5. TRBV21-1 is assigned pseudogene status. This CDR3 region has 15 residues. This chain's CDR3 is CASRLPGLGYQPQHF. CDR3 nucleotides: TGTGCCAGCAGGTTACCGGGACTAGGGTATCAGCCCCAGCATTTT.

The rearrangement links TRBV9 to TRBJ2-5; a weak D match, TRBD1 (5 bases). CDR1 and CDR2 from the germline V gene are SGDLS and YYNGEE. Trimming cost V 5 bases and J 1 base, with 9 bases left between them. There are 13 residues in the CDR3. CDR3 in amino acids: CASRRQSQETQYF. In DNA form, the CDR3 reads TGTGCCAGCAGAAGACAGTCCCAAGAGACCCAGTACTTC.

The rearrangement links TRBV15 to TRBJ1-5, with D possibly matching TRBD1 (5 bases). The CDR3 contains 13 residues. V was shortened by 0 bases and J by 9 bases, with 9 bases between the two germline ends. Looked up from germline, CDR1 is LNHNV and CDR2 is YYDKDF (reference sequence). DNA of the CDR3: TGTGCCACCAGCAGAGATAAGGGGATGCCCCAGCATTTT. It translates to CATSRDKGMPQHF.

The rearrangement uses TRBV2 and TRBJ2-5, with 7 positions matching TRBD1. This CDR3 region has 12 residues. The V gene end was trimmed by 6 bases and the J gene end by 5 bases; junction bases not matched to a gene: 3. CDR1 SNHLY and CDR2 FYNNEI come from the germline V gene. The CDR3 reads CASSARGETQYF. The CDR3 DNA follows: TGTGCCAGCAGCGCCAGGGGGGAGACCCAGTACTTC.